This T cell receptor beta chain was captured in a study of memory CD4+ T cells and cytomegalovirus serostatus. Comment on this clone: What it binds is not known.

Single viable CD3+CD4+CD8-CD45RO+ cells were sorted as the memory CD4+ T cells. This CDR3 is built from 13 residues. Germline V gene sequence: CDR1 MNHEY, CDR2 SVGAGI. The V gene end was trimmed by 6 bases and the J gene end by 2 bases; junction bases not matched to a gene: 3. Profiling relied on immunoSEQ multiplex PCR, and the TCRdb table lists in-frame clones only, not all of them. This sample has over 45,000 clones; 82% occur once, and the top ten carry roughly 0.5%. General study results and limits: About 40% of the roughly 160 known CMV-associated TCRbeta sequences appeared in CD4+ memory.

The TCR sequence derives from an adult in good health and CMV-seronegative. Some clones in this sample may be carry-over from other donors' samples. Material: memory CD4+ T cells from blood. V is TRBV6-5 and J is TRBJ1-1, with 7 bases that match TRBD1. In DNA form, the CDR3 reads TGTGCCAGCAGGTCAGGGGGTAACACTGAAGCTTTCTTT. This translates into CASRSGGNTEAFF.